This is a list of T cell receptor beta chains from one sample in a study of control samples from healthy donors and cancer patients. Using immunoSEQ multiplex PCR, the repertoire was profiled, and TCRdb retains in-frame clones only, with some absent. The sample consists of tens of thousands of clones, 90% of them appearing once. Sequenced: PBMCs. Source of these receptors: a man aged 55-75 years with colorectal cancer. CDR3s include the opening cysteine and the closing phenylalanine or tryptophan. D genes are given only for firm matches. A row's size may be missing; if present it is once, few, many or a size class.

CDR3 DNA | CDR3 protein | J gene | D gene | V gene | clone size
TGTGCCAGCAGCCTGGCCGGGACCTCCACCGGGGAGCTGTTTTTT | CASSLAGTSTGELFF | TRBJ2-2 | . | TRBV4-2 | .
TGTGCCGGCGTATGGGGAAACACCATATATTTT | CAGVWGNTIYF | TRBJ1-3 | . | TRBV7-9 | .
TGTGCCATCACGCCCGGGGCCAACGTCCTGACTTTC | CAITPGANVLTF | TRBJ2-6 | . | TRBV12-3/TRBV12-4 | .
TGTGCCAGCAGCTTCCCCAAGGGGCAGGGCGGGGAGCTGTTTTTT | CASSFPKGQGGELFF | TRBJ2-2 | . | TRBV7-2 | .
TGTGCCAGCAGTGCCGGACAGGGCCGGAATGAGCAGTTCTTC | CASSAGQGRNEQFF | TRBJ2-1 | TRBD1 | TRBV28 | .
TGCGCCAGCACTATCGGGGGGACAGATACGCAGTATTTT | CASTIGGTDTQYF | TRBJ2-3 | TRBD2 | TRBV5-1 | few
TGTGCCAGCAGCCCAAACGGGGGGGGCTTCTACAATGAGCAGTTCTTC | CASSPNGGGFYNEQFF | TRBJ2-1 | TRBD2 | TRBV7-2 | .
TGTGCCAGCAGCCCACAGGGGGCGGTGAACACTGAAGCTTTCTTT | CASSPQGAVNTEAFF | TRBJ1-1 | TRBD1 | TRBV7-2 | .
TGTGCCAGCAGCGTAGGGGGAGGGGGCAACTATGGCTACACCTTC | CASSVGGGGNYGYTF | TRBJ1-2 | TRBD1 | TRBV9 | .
TGTGCCAGCTCACCACCGGGTAGGGGCCGTGCTTACGAGCAGTACTTC | CASSPPGRGRAYEQYF | TRBJ2-7 | . | TRBV18 | .
TGTGCCAGCAGCCAGAGGTTAGGCCGGGACCAAGCTTTCTTT | CASSQRLGRDQAFF | TRBJ1-1 | . | TRBV3-1/TRBV3-2 | .
TGTGCCTGGAGTGCGGACAGGGGGCGTGATGGCTACACCTTC | CAWSADRGRDGYTF | TRBJ1-2 | TRBD1 | TRBV30 | .
TGTGCCAGCTCACCAAGAGTGGATGGGGATGAGCAGTTCTTC | CASSPRVDGDEQFF | TRBJ2-1 | . | TRBV18 | .
TGTGCCAGCAGTTACTCGGGGTGGAGCAATCAGCCCCAGCATTTT | CASSYSGWSNQPQHF | TRBJ1-5 | . | TRBV6-5 | once
TGCAGCGTTGAGGTAGGGGAAGCTTTCTTT | CSVEVGEAFF | TRBJ1-1 | . | TRBV29-1 | .
TGTGCCAGCAGTGAACAGGGGGCGGCCAACGTCCTGACTTTC | CASSEQGAANVLTF | TRBJ2-6 | TRBD1 | TRBV6-1 | .
TGCGCCAGCAGCTTGGCGGGGCTAACGCCCACCGGGGAGCTGTTTTTT | CASSLAGLTPTGELFF | TRBJ2-2 | . | TRBV5-1 | .
TGCGCCAGCAGCCAAGCCGGGACAGGGGCCTACGAGCAGTACTTC | CASSQAGTGAYEQYF | TRBJ2-7 | TRBD1 | TRBV4-3 | .
TGTGCCAGCAGTCCCTCGGGGGCAGGTAATTCACCCCTCCACTTT | CASSPSGAGNSPLHF | TRBJ1-6 | . | TRBV27 | .
TGTGCCAGCAGCCTGACTAGCGGGGGTAGGAATACGCAGTATTTT | CASSLTSGGRNTQYF | TRBJ2-3 | TRBD2 | TRBV6-2/TRBV6-3 | .
TGTGCCAGCAGCTTCGAAAGGGTTTTCAACTATGGCTACACCTTC | CASSFERVFNYGYTF | TRBJ1-2 | . | TRBV7-9 | .
TGCGCCAGCAGCGCCACAGGGGGCGGCTACACCTTC | CASSATGGGYTF | TRBJ1-2 | TRBD1 | TRBV5-1 | .
TGCGCCAGCAGCTTGGTGTCAGGGCCCTACGAGCAGTACTTC | CASSLVSGPYEQYF | TRBJ2-7 | . | TRBV5-1 | .
TGCGCCAGCAGCCAAGAGGAGGGGGCCTACAATGAGCAGTTCTTC | CASSQEEGAYNEQFF | TRBJ2-1 | . | TRBV4-3 | .
TGTGCCAGCAGCCAACTATCCGGACCCAGCTACGAGCAGTACTTC | CASSQLSGPSYEQYF | TRBJ2-7 | . | TRBV3-1/TRBV3-2 | once
TGCGCCAGCAGCCAAGATCCCCCGGGCACATATAATTCACCCCTCCACTTT | CASSQDPPGTYNSPLHF | TRBJ1-6 | . | TRBV4-1 | .
TGTGCCAGCAGCTTAGGGGCGGGGGCTTACGAGCAGTACTTC | CASSLGAGAYEQYF | TRBJ2-7 | . | TRBV7-9 | .
TGTGCCAGCAGTTACGTGGGAGCTAGCACAGATACGCAGTATTTT | CASSYVGASTDTQYF | TRBJ2-3 | . | TRBV6-2/TRBV6-3 | .
TGTGCCTGGAGTGAAGAAAGTCGGCAGCCCCAGCATTTT | CAWSEESRQPQHF | TRBJ1-5 | . | TRBV30 | .
TGCGCCAGCAGCTTGGGACAGGGGGCAAACGAGCAGTACTTC | CASSLGQGANEQYF | TRBJ2-7 | TRBD1 | TRBV5-1 | .
TGTGCCAGCAGCTTTGAAAGGGCTGGAAACACCATATATTTT | CASSFERAGNTIYF | TRBJ1-3 | . | TRBV5-4 | .
TGTGCCAGCAGCTTAAGGGTAGGGCGAGAGACCCAGTACTTC | CASSLRVGRETQYF | TRBJ2-5 | . | TRBV7-2 | .
TGTGCCAGCAGTTACTCGGCGTTTAAGGATACGCAGTATTTT | CASSYSAFKDTQYF | TRBJ2-3 | . | TRBV6-5 | few
TGTGCCAGCAGCTCTACAGGGGTCTATGGCTACACCTTC | CASSSTGVYGYTF | TRBJ1-2 | TRBD1 | TRBV2 | .
TGTGCCAGTGGTCGGGCTAGCGGCCCAGTGGAGCTGTTTTTT | CASGRASGPVELFF | TRBJ2-2 | TRBD2 | TRBV6-5 | .
TGTGCCAGCAGTCCCCCTGGGCGGGAAGGGACCCAGTACTTC | CASSPPGREGTQYF | TRBJ2-5 | . | TRBV6-5 | .
TGCGCCAGCAGCCAAGCGCTGGGCCCTAGCTCCTACGAGCAGTACTTC | CASSQALGPSSYEQYF | TRBJ2-7 | . | TRBV4-3 | few
TGTGCCAGCAGCTTAGCAGGGGGAGAGTACGAGCAGTACTTC | CASSLAGGEYEQYF | TRBJ2-7 | . | TRBV7-8 | .